This TCR beta chain was observed in a study of cytomegalovirus exposure and HLA in healthy donors. This clone was counted a few times. Its antigen is unidentified. Study results and limitations: Listed as cytomegalovirus-associated were approximately 160 TCR beta chains.

The CDR3 has 14 residues. V was trimmed by 0 bases and J by 7 bases, leaving 12 bases between them. CDR1 SGHVS and CDR2 FNYEAQ come from the germline V gene. Vbeta (60) and Jbeta (13) primers were used in the PCR. The data were produced by immunoSEQ multiplex PCR, yet TCRdb's version contains in-frame clones alone and is incomplete. This sample has 120,000 or so clones, with about four fifths found just once. This receptor was obtained from a woman between 50 and 59 years old in good health and CMV-seropositive. Material: PBMCs. J is TRBJ2-5 and V is TRBV7-6; tentative D call: TRBD2 (7 bases). In DNA, the CDR3 is TGTGCCAGCAGCTTAGCAAGGGGGGGAGGGACCCAGTACTTC. Translated: CASSLARGGGTQYF.